This TCR beta chain was captured in a study of tumor-infiltrating lymphocytes in glioblastoma multiforme. Regarding the study as a whole: TCR plus mutation findings rest on a single glioblastoma patient. Functional subtype sorting of these T cells was not performed. Unequal TCR RNA per T cell might skew measured clone sizes.

Points on this clonotype: No antigen is known for it. One end of the junction does not line up with germline, which may come from a read error.

TCR beta libraries were built from RNA through three nested multiplex PCR rounds using modified ARM-PCR. Each CDR3 protein gets one entry after TCRdb re-called the multiplex PCR reads with MiXCR. The sample includes just under 9,500 distinct CDR3 sequences, 74% seen only once; the top ten take about 78%. What was sequenced was brain tumor tissue. The receptor comes from a male donor with glioblastoma.

CDR3 loop: CATSFIGTGKGTQYF. CDR3 sequence (DNA): TGTGCCACCAGCTTTATCGGGACCGGCAAAGGAACCCAGTACTTC. The J gene is TRBJ2-5, the V gene TRBV11-2; D may match TRBD1 or TRBD2 (5 bases each). Germline CDR1 and CDR2: SGHAT and FQNNGV. This CDR3 spans 15 amino acids.